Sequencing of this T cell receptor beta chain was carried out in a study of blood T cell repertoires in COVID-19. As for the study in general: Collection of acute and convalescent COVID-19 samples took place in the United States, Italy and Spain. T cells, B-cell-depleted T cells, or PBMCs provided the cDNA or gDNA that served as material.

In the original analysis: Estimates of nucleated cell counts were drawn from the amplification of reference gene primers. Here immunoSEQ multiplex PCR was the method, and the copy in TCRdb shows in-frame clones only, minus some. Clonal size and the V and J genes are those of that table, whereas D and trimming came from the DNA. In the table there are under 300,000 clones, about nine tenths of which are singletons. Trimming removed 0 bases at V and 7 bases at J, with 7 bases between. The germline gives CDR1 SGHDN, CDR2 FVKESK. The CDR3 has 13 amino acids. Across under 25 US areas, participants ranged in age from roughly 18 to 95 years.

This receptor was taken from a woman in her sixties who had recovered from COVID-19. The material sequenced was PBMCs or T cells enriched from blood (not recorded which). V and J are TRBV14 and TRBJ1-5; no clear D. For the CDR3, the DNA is TGTGCCAGCAGCCAAGACGAGTCACAGCCCCAGCATTTT. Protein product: CASSQDESQPQHF.